These 17 T cell receptor beta chains share one sample of origin, sequenced in a study of cytomegalovirus exposure and HLA in healthy donors (dated by TCRdb to about 2017). Receptor libraries were prepared by the immunoSEQ multiplex PCR assay. For the multiplex PCR, a mixture combining 60 forward primers for TCR Vbeta segments and 13 reverse primers for TCR Jbeta segments was used. As stored in TCRdb, this immuneACCESS dataset retains in-frame rearrangements with V and J assigned. A fraction of the clones does not appear; measured against another copy, unresolved V genes explain less than half of the discrepancy, and the remainder lacks a known reason. In this sample the table shows about 69,000 clones, roughly 70% of which occur a single time. Jointly, the top ten make up 11% of the sample. The sequencing input was PBMCs. These receptors were obtained from a woman in her thirties in good health and CMV-seronegative.

V and J are TRBV5-4 and TRBJ2-5; the D gene is possibly TRBD1 (5 bases). The CDR3 sequence is 13 residues long. CDR1 is SGHNT, CDR2 YYREEE, per germline (reference sequence). The V and J ends lost 4 bases and 2 bases respectively, with 9 bases between them. The CDR3 protein is CASSPRVQETQYF. CDR3 DNA sequence: TGTGCCAGCAGCCCCAGGGTGCAAGAGACCCAGTACTTC.

This rearrangement joins TRBV5-1 to TRBJ2-1, with 11 positions matching TRBD2. Germline trimming cut 3 bases from V and 3 bases from J; bases unmatched to any gene: 8. Germline V gene sequence: CDR1 SGHRS, CDR2 YFSETQ. This CDR3 has 17 amino acids. The CDR3 DNA sequence: TGCGCCAGCAGCTCGCTTCCGACTAGCGGGGACTACAATGAGCAGTTCTTC. Protein product: CASSSLPTSGDYNEQFF.

The chain has TRBV5-8 and TRBJ1-6; D is unclear. Germline CDR1 SGHTS, CDR2 YDEGEE. The CDR3 covers 14 residues. V lost 1 base and J lost 7, with 9 bases in between. Here the CDR3 DNA reads TGTGCCAGCAGCTTGCTTTCCCTAAATTCACCCCTCCACTTT. Protein: CASSLLSLNSPLHF.

This clone was recorded a few times. This chain links TRBV27 with TRBJ1-4; D is ambiguous. V was clipped by 5 bases and J by 11 bases, with 12 bases between them. Germline-derived CDR1 and CDR2 are MNHEY and SMNVEV (reference sequence). This CDR3 spans 12 amino acids. Here the CDR3 DNA reads TGTGCCAGCAGTGGATCGGCGGGGAAACTGTTTTTT. Its translation: CASSGSAGKLFF.

The J gene is TRBJ2-7, the V gene TRBV7-8; 7 bases line up with TRBD1. This CDR3 comprises 15 residues. Germline CDR1 SGHVS, CDR2 FQNEAQ. J was trimmed by 2 bases and V by 0 bases; bases with no gene match: 4. The CDR3 nucleotides are TGTGCCAGCAGCTTAGCATACAGGGGAACCTACGAGCAGTACTTC. Translation gives CASSLAYRGTYEQYF.

The chain joins TRBV14 to TRBJ2-3, with D tentatively TRBD1 (6 bases). This CDR3 has 15 residues. The germline gives CDR1 SGHDN, CDR2 FVKESK. V was cut by 6 bases and J by 0 bases, with 13 bases left in between. Here the CDR3 DNA reads TGTGCCAGCAGGCCTACAGGGACCAGCACAGATACGCAGTATTTT. As protein: CASRPTGTSTDTQYF. Using reference TRBV14 and TRBJ2-3 for the parts outside the CDR3, the full variable domain is EAGVTQFPSHSVIEKGQTVTLRCDPISGHDNLYWYRRVMGKEIKFLLHFVKESKQDESGMPNNRFLAERTGGTYSTLKVQPAELEDSGVYFCASRPTGTSTDTQYFGPGTRLTVL.

The rearrangement links TRBV4-3 to TRBJ1-4; 8 nucleotides match TRBD1. The J segment lost 8 bases and the V segment lost 2 bases, leaving 7 bases of the junction unmatched. Per germline, CDR1 LGHNA and CDR2 YSLEER. The CDR3 extends over 15 amino acids. The CDR3 DNA is TGCGCCAGCAGCCAACGGGGACAGGCAGGGGAAAAACTGTTTTTT. Residues: CASSQRGQAGEKLFF.

This chain links TRBV7-9 with TRBJ2-5; possibly TRBD1 for D (6 bases). Germline CDR1 is SEHNR and CDR2 is FQNEAQ (reference sequence). V was cut by 4 bases and J by 5 bases, with 14 bases left in between. CDR3 length: 14 amino acids. The CDR3 coding sequence is TGTGCCAGCAGCTCGACAGGTCCTGGGGAGACCCAGTACTTC. It translates to CASSSTGPGETQYF.

This sequence joins TRBV30 and TRBJ2-1, with D perhaps TRBD2 (6 bases). The germline V gene encodes CDR1 GTSNPN and CDR2 SVGIG (reference sequence). V lost 3 bases and J lost 3, with 6 bases in between. CDR3 length equals 12 residues. The CDR3 nucleotides read TGTGCCTGGAGCGGGAGCTACAATGAGCAGTTCTTC. Its protein is CAWSGSYNEQFF.

V gene TRBV7-7 combines with J gene TRBJ1-3, with a possible D match to TRBD1 (5 bases). The CDR3 is made up of 14 amino acids. Trimming removed 5 bases at V and 0 bases at J, with 8 bases between. Germline CDR1 and CDR2: SSHAT and FNYEAQ (reference sequence). CDR3 DNA sequence: TGTGCCAGCAGCCCGGACATCTCTGGAAACACCATATATTTT. This codes for CASSPDISGNTIYF.

This clone showed up just once. The chain joins TRBV19 to TRBJ2-2; possible D gene TRBD1, 5 bases. V was shortened by 3 bases and J by 6 bases, with 11 bases between the two germline ends. Germline V gene data show CDR1 as LNHDA and CDR2 as SQIVND (reference sequence). This CDR3 comprises 14 residues. CDR3 nucleotide sequence: TGTGCCAGTAGTATTGACACAGGCTCCGGGGAGCTGTTTTTT. This translates into CASSIDTGSGELFF. Using reference TRBV19 and TRBJ2-2 for the parts outside the CDR3, the full variable domain is DGGITQSPKYLFRKEGQNVTLSCEQNLNHDAMYWYRQDPGQGLRLIYYSQIVNDFQKGDIAEGYSVSREKKESFPLTVTSAQKNPTAFYLCASSIDTGSGELFFGEGSRLTVL.

The chain recombines TRBV7-7 with TRBJ2-3; 15 positions match TRBD2. The CDR3 runs to 18 residues. Trimming at V came to 5 bases and at J to 0 bases, leaving 6 bases not matched to a gene. Germline V gene lookup returns CDR1 SSHAT and CDR2 FNYEAQ (reference sequence). CDR3 nucleotide sequence: TGTGCCAGCAGCCTGGGACTAGCGGGGGGCCCGAGCACAGATACGCAGTATTTT. The encoded protein is CASSLGLAGGPSTDTQYF.

This chain joins TRBV6-6 and TRBJ2-7, with 10 bases that match TRBD2. Per germline, CDR1 MNHNY and CDR2 SVGAGI (reference sequence). There are 13 residues in the CDR3. Trimming removed 9 bases from V and 3 bases from J; junction bases left unmatched: 5. CDR3: CASSGGTNYEQYF. As DNA, the CDR3 is TGTGCCAGTAGCGGGGGGACGAACTACGAGCAGTACTTC.

This clone turned up a few times. The J gene is TRBJ1-2, the V gene TRBV6-5; D remains ambiguous. This CDR3 has 14 amino acids. In germline, CDR1 is MNHEY, CDR2 SVGAGI. V was shortened by 2 bases and J by 6 bases, with 13 bases between the two germline ends. The CDR3 sequence is CASSYAGTTDGYTF. In nucleotides, the CDR3 is TGTGCCAGCAGTTACGCAGGAACCACTGATGGCTACACCTTC.

The chain is built from TRBV5-4 and TRBJ2-7; D gene unclear. Deletions cut 2 bases from V and 3 bases from J, with 12 bases between. The V gene's germline CDR1 is SGHNT and CDR2 YYREEE (reference sequence). The length of the CDR3 is 14 residues. As DNA, the CDR3 is TGTGCCAGCAGCTTTGGGTCCGCAGGCTACGAGCAGTACTTC. It translates to CASSFGSAGYEQYF.

V gene TRBV6-5 combines with J gene TRBJ1-2, with D uncertain. V shed 6 bases and J shed 2 bases, with 13 bases lying between them. CDR3 length: 14 residues. The germline V gene has CDR1 MNHEY and CDR2 SVGAGI. The CDR3 nucleotides read TGTGCCAGCAGCTACGACATGAAGAACTATGGCTACACCTTC. As protein: CASSYDMKNYGYTF.

V is TRBV6-6 and J is TRBJ1-5, with D possibly TRBD1 on 6 matching bases. This CDR3 has 14 amino acids. Trimming stripped 7 bases from V and 2 bases from J, with 12 bases between. The germline gives CDR1 MNHNY, CDR2 SVGAGI (reference sequence). The CDR3 loop is CASILQGGNQPQHF. Here the CDR3 DNA reads TGTGCCAGCATATTACAGGGAGGCAATCAGCCCCAGCATTTT.